The clone carrying this T cell receptor beta chain was seen more than once but under ten times. The data derive from a study of cytomegalovirus exposure and HLA in healthy donors. This PCR relied on a set of 60 Vbeta primers and 13 Jbeta primers. The data were produced by immunoSEQ multiplex PCR, yet TCRdb's version contains in-frame clones alone and is incomplete. The data show 93,000 or so clones, roughly four fifths seen once. Trimming took 2 bases from V and 3 from J; bases not matched to a gene: 4. The V gene's germline CDR1 is LGHNA and CDR2 YNFKEQ. The CDR3 consists of 15 residues. J is TRBJ2-3 and V is TRBV4-2, with 8 nucleotides matching TRBD2. The source material was PBMCs. The receptor was derived from a woman aged 18 to 35 in good health and CMV-seropositive. CDR3 residues: CASSQSGSRTDTQYF. Written as DNA, the CDR3 is TGTGCCAGCAGCCAAAGCGGGAGTCGGACAGATACGCAGTATTTT.